This T cell receptor beta chain was sequenced during a study of identical twins. General study points: Cross-sectional statistical analysis, not tracking of the same donors, underpinned the conclusions. Abundant beta clonotypes from cord blood had fewer insertions, unlike memory repertoires, which showed none. Among beta out-of-frame sequences, excess sharing between twins appeared weaker.

In TCRdb, the 5' RACE reads were re-called with MiXCR into one record per CDR3 protein. The sample holds some 320,000 distinct CDR3 sequences, roughly an eighth seen once. Only a few counts were recorded for this clonotype. Its antigen is unknown. This sample also belongs to another study, concerning yellow fever vaccine responses in identical twins. That report adds: Twins showed a vaccine T cell response that reportedly seemed partly convergent, partly personalized.

This receptor was identified in a woman aged 18-29 years in good health. The sequencing sample was made of CD8+ T cells sorted from blood.

DNA for the CDR3: TGCAGTGCTAGAGTTTCAGGGGCCTCCTACGAGCAGTACTTC. It codes for CSARVSGASYEQYF. The genes are TRBV20-1 and TRBJ2-7, with a possible D match to TRBD1 (6 bases). The CDR3 contains 14 residues. The V and J ends lost 1 base and 0 bases respectively, with 10 bases between them. Germline-derived CDR1 and CDR2 are DFQATT and SNEGSKA (reference sequence).